Shown below are 18 T cell receptor beta chains from a single sample sequenced in a study of blood T cells in healthy people across ages. Combining a sample-barcoded 5' primer with a J-beta primer mix, a second PCR ran for about 7 to 12 cycles. TCRdb fed the 5' RACE reads into MiXCR, producing one record per CDR3 protein. This repertoire shows 600,000 to 850,000 distinct CDR3 sequences, around 25% found once; its top ten account for roughly 9%. The data also belong to a second study, concerning T cells of mothers and their children.

Sequenced sample: blood. These TCRs come from a boy younger than 18 in good health.

The V gene is TRBV12-3 or TRBV12-4, the J gene TRBJ2-7; D gene ambiguous. The CDR3 loop spans 15 amino acids. Trimming removed 5 bases from V and 1 base from J, with 15 bases in between. This CDR3 is CASSLTTSASYEQYF. The CDR3 nucleotides are TGTGCCAGCAGTCTCACTACATCTGCGTCCTACGAGCAGTACTTC.

The V call is TRBV7-9, the J call TRBJ2-7; D possibly matches TRBD1 or TRBD2 (6 bases each). Germline CDR1 and CDR2: SEHNR and FQNEAQ (reference sequence). The CDR3 covers 17 residues. Between the trimmed V and J ends, which lost 4 bases and 3 bases, there was a span of 22 bases. The chain's CDR3 is CASSSHGDRLADYEQYF. CDR3 nucleotide sequence: TGTGCCAGCAGCTCCCATGGAGACAGGTTAGCGGACTACGAGCAGTACTTC.

This clonotype has ten or more counts. The chain combines TRBV6-6 with TRBJ2-7, with D unclear. The CDR3 has 11 residues. Germline V gene data show CDR1 as MNHNY and CDR2 as SVGAGI (reference sequence). V was cut by 0 bases and J by 6 bases, with 3 bases left in between. The CDR3 DNA reads TGTGCCAGCAGTTACTCGAGCGAGCAGTACTTC. Its translation: CASSYSSEQYF.

This clonotype was seen a few times. Germline is not matched at one junction end, which may reflect a read error. The rearrangement links TRBV5-1 to TRBJ2-2; TRBD2 matches 10 bases. The CDR3 spans 17 residues. Germline assignment: CDR1 SGHRS and CDR2 YFSETQ. The CDR3 nucleotides read TGTGCCAGCAGCTTAGGGCTAGCGGGAGCGAACACCGGGGAGCTGTTTTTT. This translates into CASSLGLAGANTGELFF.

DNA of the CDR3: TGCAGCGTTGTGGGGGGCGGGGGGGCTTACAATGAGCAGTTCTTC. Translation: CSVVGGGGAYNEQFF. This chain joins TRBV29-1 and TRBJ2-1, with 9 bases fitting TRBD2. This CDR3 is built from 15 residues. J gave up 4 bases and V 4 bases, and 8 bases lay outside the gene matches. CDR1 and CDR2 (germline): SQVTM, ANQGSEA.

The V gene is TRBV5-1, the J gene TRBJ1-6; TRBD1 is a possible D gene (5 bases). V lost 2 bases to trimming and J lost 7 bases, with 16 bases between them. Germline CDR1 SGHRS, CDR2 YFSETQ. The CDR3 contains 16 residues. CDR3 loop: CASSFSQGGFNSPLHF. Written as DNA, the CDR3 is TGCGCCAGCAGCTTTTCGCAGGGCGGGTTCAATTCACCCCTCCACTTT.

This clonotype has more than one count but fewer than ten. This chain uses TRBV29-1 with TRBJ2-7; TRBD1 aligns across 8 bases. Judging by the DNA end, TRBJ2-1 fits better; the J call may be wrong. Germline V gene data show CDR1 as SQVTM and CDR2 as ANQGSEA. The CDR3 has 16 amino acids. The CDR3: CSVEPPDRGKDNEQFF. CDR3 DNA: TGCAGCGTTGAGCCCCCCGACAGGGGTAAGGACAATGAGCAGTTCTTC.

There are a few counts of this clonotype. The chain links TRBV7-2 to TRBJ1-5, with TRBD1 as a possible D gene (6 bases). The V end lost 2 bases, the J end lost 8 bases, and 13 bases lay between the germline ends. The germline V gene has CDR1 SGHTA and CDR2 FQGNSA. This CDR3 is 14 amino acids long. The CDR3 DNA reads TGTGCCAGCAGCTTACAAGACAGGTTGGAGCCCCAGCATTTT. It translates to CASSLQDRLEPQHF.

The table lists this clonotype with a few counts. The chain employs TRBV4-3 and TRBJ1-1; TRBD1 is a possible D gene (5 bases). Trimming shortened V by 4 bases and J by 4 bases, and 10 bases separated the two germline ends. This CDR3 has 13 residues. Germline V gene lookup returns CDR1 LGHNA and CDR2 YSLEER. Here the CDR3 reads CASSPSGVTEAFF. The CDR3 DNA sequence: TGCGCCAGCAGCCCTTCGGGGGTCACTGAAGCTTTCTTT.

J is TRBJ2-1 and V is TRBV15, with D maybe TRBD2 (6 bases). The J call is doubtful: the DNA matches TRBJ2-5 better. The CDR3 is made up of 13 amino acids. Germline V CDR1 and CDR2: LNHNV, YYDKDF (reference sequence). CDR3 loop: CATDTDYQETQYF. In DNA form, the CDR3 reads TGTGCCACCGATACGGACTATCAAGAGACCCAGTACTTC.

This clonotype was counted between two and nine times. This chain links TRBV3-1 with TRBJ1-1, with a weak D call TRBD1 (5 bases). Germline V gives CDR1 LGHDT, CDR2 YNNKEL (reference sequence). The germline V and J ends were trimmed by 1 base and 5 bases, with 11 bases remaining between them. This CDR3 comprises 14 residues. CDR3 protein: CASSQAGLGTEAFF. Here the CDR3 DNA reads TGTGCCAGCAGCCAAGCAGGGCTTGGAACTGAAGCTTTCTTT.

This clonotype showed up just a few times. CDR3 protein: CASSLEIGDTQYF. In nucleotides, the CDR3 is TGCGCCAGCAGCTTGGAAATCGGAGATACGCAGTATTTT. The V and J genes are TRBV5-1 and TRBJ2-3; D uncertain. This CDR3 spans 13 amino acids. CDR1 is SGHRS and CDR2 is YFSETQ in the germline V gene. V lost 0 bases, J lost 5 bases, and 7 bases lay in between.

This clonotype came up a few times. The rearrangement uses TRBV9 and TRBJ1-4, with 7 nucleotides matching TRBD1. Germline CDR1 and CDR2: SGDLS and YYNGEE. The CDR3 covers 14 residues. V was pared by 1 base and J by 6 bases, with 3 bases of the junction left unmatched. CDR3 bases: TGTGCCAGCAGCGTAACAGGGGAAGATGAAAAACTGTTTTTT. As protein: CASSVTGEDEKLFF.

This clonotype was seen only a few times. This sequence joins TRBV6-1 and TRBJ2-7, with D uncertain. With 4 bases removed from V and 6 bases from J, the gap between germline ends came to 10 bases. The CDR3 has 12 amino acids. CDR1 and CDR2 from the germline V gene are MNHNS and SASEGT. The CDR3 bases are TGTGCCAGCAGTGTGGACGTGGCCGAGCAGTACTTC. Amino acids: CASSVDVAEQYF.

The rearrangement joins TRBV3-1 to TRBJ2-7; 7 bases line up with TRBD1. Germline CDR1 and CDR2: LGHDT and YNNKEL (reference sequence). The CDR3 totals 16 residues. Unmatched junction bases numbered 9, after V lost 2 bases and J lost 2 bases. The CDR3 nucleotides are TGTGCCAGCAGCCAACCGTTGGGGGACAGACCCTACGAGCAGTACTTC. It translates to CASSQPLGDRPYEQYF.

The sample holds a few counts of this clonotype. The chain uses TRBV27 and TRBJ2-1; 10 bases align to TRBD2. Germline V CDR1 and CDR2: MNHEY, SMNVEV (reference sequence). This CDR3 has 15 amino acids. V dropped 4 bases and J dropped 4; count of bases not matched to a gene: 4. The CDR3 sequence: CASSSLGLAYNEQFF. CDR3 DNA sequence: TGTGCCAGCAGTTCCTTGGGACTAGCGTACAATGAGCAGTTCTTC.

The V gene is TRBV6-2 or TRBV6-3, the J gene TRBJ2-5; D not resolved. Trimming shortened V by 7 bases and J by 4 bases, and 10 bases separated the two germline ends. The CDR3 consists of 12 residues. CDR1 is MNHEY, CDR2 SVGEGT, per germline. The CDR3 region has the DNA TGTGCCAGCACCGACGACGCAGAGACCCAGTACTTC. Protein product: CASTDDAETQYF.

The chain links TRBV28 to TRBJ2-1, with D possibly being TRBD1 or TRBD2 (5 bases each). The DNA matches TRBJ2-7 better at its end, which makes the J call doubtful. CDR3 length equals 17 residues. Germline V gene sequence: CDR1 MDHEN, CDR2 SYDVKM. The CDR3 is CASSLTTGAHSTYEQYF. Here the CDR3 DNA reads TGTGCCAGCAGTTTAACCACCGGGGCTCACTCAACCTACGAGCAGTACTTC.